Listed below are T cell receptor beta chains from one sample, sequenced in a study of blood T cell repertoires in COVID-19. The assay was immunoSEQ multiplex PCR, and TCRdb's table has in-frame clones only and misses some. The data show 220,000 or so clones, around 86% seen once. The sequenced sample was peripheral blood. The receptors derive from a woman aged 45-59 years with COVID-19, enrolled during active disease. Both conserved end residues are part of each CDR3. Each record gives: V gene, clone size, D gene, J gene, CDR3 DNA, CDR3 protein. The D gene is left open where the match is weak. The size entry is marked missing in some rows and otherwise reads once, few, many or a size class.

TRBV30	.	.	TRBJ2-1	TGTGCCTGGAGTGTAATTGGGGGCCATGAGCAGTTCTTC	CAWSVIGGHEQFF
TRBV6-5	.	.	TRBJ2-7	TGTGCCAGCAGCTCACAGGACTCCTACGAGCAGTACTTC	CASSSQDSYEQYF
TRBV11-2	.	TRBD1	TRBJ2-2	TGTGCCAGCAGCTTAGCCAGGGGGCAGACCGGGGAGCTGTTTTTT	CASSLARGQTGELFF
TRBV2	.	.	TRBJ2-2	TGTGCCACTCAACGCGCCAGGGAGGCCGGGGAGCTGTTTTTT	CATQRAREAGELFF
TRBV5-1	.	.	TRBJ1-1	TGCGCCAGCAGCTCTCTAGGAGGGAACACTGAAGCTTTCTTT	CASSSLGGNTEAFF
TRBV6-2/TRBV6-3	.	TRBD2	TRBJ2-5	TGTGCCAGCAGTTACGGGACTAGCGGATCCCAAGAGACCCAGTACTTC	CASSYGTSGSQETQYF
TRBV18	many	.	TRBJ1-2	TGTGCCAGCTCACCACCTACTGAAAGCTATGGCTACACCTTC	CASSPPTESYGYTF
TRBV7-9	.	TRBD1	TRBJ1-1	TGTGCCAGCATCCTATTTACAGGGGGTACTGAAGCTTTCTTT	CASILFTGGTEAFF
TRBV2	.	.	TRBJ2-2	TGTGCCAGACAGGAGACCGGGGAGCTGTTTTTT	CARQETGELFF
TRBV21-1	.	.	TRBJ2-1	TGTGCCAGCAGCAAAAAGACCAAGAAACAGGGGGTCCCCGTTAATGAGCAGTTCTTC	CASSKKTKKQGVPVNEQFF
TRBV5-4	.	.	TRBJ2-3	TGTGCCAGCAGCACAACGGCGGGCCCAGATACGCAGTATTTT	CASSTTAGPDTQYF
TRBV19	.	.	TRBJ1-2	TGTGCCAGTAGTAGGGCTGTCAGGGGTTTGGTCTATGGCTACACCTTC	CASSRAVRGLVYGYTF
TRBV6-5	.	.	TRBJ1-1	TGTGCCAGCGGTAACAGCAGGTTTAACACTGAAGCTTTCTTT	CASGNSRFNTEAFF
TRBV3-1/TRBV3-2	.	TRBD1	TRBJ1-2	TGTGCCAGCAGCCTTAGGACAGGGGGCGACTATGGCTACACCTTC	CASSLRTGGDYGYTF
TRBV25-1	.	.	TRBJ2-5	TGTGCCAGCAGTGGGATTGGGGAGGAGACCCAGTACTTC	CASSGIGEETQYF
TRBV7-2	once	.	TRBJ2-7	TGTGCCAGCAGCTTGCGGGGCTCCTACGAGCAGTACTTC	CASSLRGSYEQYF